The 4 T cell receptor beta chains below were found in one sample sequenced in a study of blood T cell repertoires in COVID-19. Produced via immunoSEQ multiplex PCR; TCRdb's table is partial and in-frame only. The profile covers under 250,000 clones, with roughly 85% appearing a single time and 2.4% taken by the ten largest. Sequencing was performed on peripheral blood. These receptors were collected from a woman in her seventies with COVID-19, enrolled during active disease.

The chain joins TRBV5-1 to TRBJ2-5, with D possibly being TRBD1 (6 bases). CDR1 and CDR2 from the germline V gene are SGHRS and YFSETQ. V was pared by 1 base and J by 3 bases, with 13 bases between. The CDR3 extends over 15 amino acids. CDR3 DNA sequence: TGCGCCAGCAGCTTGTCGGGCCAGGGGAAAGAGACCCAGTACTTC. It specifies CASSLSGQGKETQYF.

This clone was observed once. The chain is built from TRBV6-2 or TRBV6-3 and TRBJ1-5; D unresolved. CDR1 is MNHEY, CDR2 SVGEGT, per germline. V was pared by 2 bases and J by 6 bases, with 14 bases between. CDR3 size: 15 residues. The CDR3 bases are TGTGCCAGCAGTTACGCCAACTATGGAGGTCAGCCCCAGCATTTT. It codes for CASSYANYGGQPQHF.

This clone was counted only a few times. The chain joins TRBV6-4 to TRBJ1-5, with TRBD1 as a possible D gene (5 bases). The V and J ends lost 6 bases and 10 bases respectively, with 16 bases between them. CDR1 and CDR2 from the germline V gene are MRHNA and SNTAGT. The CDR3 length is 13 residues. The CDR3 reads CASSREAASPQHF. The CDR3, as DNA: TGTGCCAGCAGCAGGGAGGCGGCCTCCCCCCAGCATTTT.

V usage is TRBV19 and J usage is TRBJ1-3, with D perhaps TRBD1 (6 bases). The CDR3 extends over 17 amino acids. CDR1 LNHDA and CDR2 SQIVND come from the germline V gene (reference sequence). The V end was cut by 11 bases, the J end by 0 bases, with 23 bases between. CDR3: CASQPGAPAISGNTIYF. In DNA, the CDR3 is TGTGCCTCCCAACCAGGGGCCCCGGCCATCTCTGGAAACACCATATATTTT.